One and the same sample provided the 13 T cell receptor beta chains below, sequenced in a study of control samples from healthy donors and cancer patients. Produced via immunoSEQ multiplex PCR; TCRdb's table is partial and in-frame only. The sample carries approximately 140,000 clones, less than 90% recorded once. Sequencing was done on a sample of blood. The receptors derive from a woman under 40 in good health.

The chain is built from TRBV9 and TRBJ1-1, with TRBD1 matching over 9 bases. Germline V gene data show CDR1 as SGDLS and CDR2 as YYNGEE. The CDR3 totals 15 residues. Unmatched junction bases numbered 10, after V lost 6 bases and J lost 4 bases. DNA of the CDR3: TGTGCCAGCACCTACGGATTGACAGGGGGCACTGAAGCTTTCTTT. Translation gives CASTYGLTGGTEAFF.

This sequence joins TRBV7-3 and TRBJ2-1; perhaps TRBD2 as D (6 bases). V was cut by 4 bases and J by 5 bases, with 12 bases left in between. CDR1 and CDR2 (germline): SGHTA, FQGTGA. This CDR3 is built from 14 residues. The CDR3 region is CASSSGLINNEQFF. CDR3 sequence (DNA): TGTGCCAGCAGCTCGGGACTCATAAACAATGAGCAGTTCTTC.

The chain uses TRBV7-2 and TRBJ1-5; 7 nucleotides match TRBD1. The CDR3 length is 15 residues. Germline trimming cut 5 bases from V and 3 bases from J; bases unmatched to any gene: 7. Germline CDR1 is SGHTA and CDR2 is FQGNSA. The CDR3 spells CASSPRRGLNQPQHF. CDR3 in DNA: TGTGCCAGCAGCCCCCGGAGGGGGCTCAATCAGCCCCAGCATTTT.

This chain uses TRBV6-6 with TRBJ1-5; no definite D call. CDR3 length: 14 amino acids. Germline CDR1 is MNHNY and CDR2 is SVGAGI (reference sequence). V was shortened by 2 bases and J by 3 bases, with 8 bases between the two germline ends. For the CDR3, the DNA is TGTGCCAGCAGTTACCGAGGGATCAATCAGCCCCAGCATTTT. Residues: CASSYRGINQPQHF.

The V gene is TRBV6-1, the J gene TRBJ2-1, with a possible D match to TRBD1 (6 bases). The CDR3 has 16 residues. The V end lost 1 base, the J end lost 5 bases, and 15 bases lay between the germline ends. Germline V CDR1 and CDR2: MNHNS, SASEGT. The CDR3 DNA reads TGTGCCAGCAGTGAAGGGGGGCAGGGAAAGCACAATGAGCAGTTCTTC. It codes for CASSEGGQGKHNEQFF.

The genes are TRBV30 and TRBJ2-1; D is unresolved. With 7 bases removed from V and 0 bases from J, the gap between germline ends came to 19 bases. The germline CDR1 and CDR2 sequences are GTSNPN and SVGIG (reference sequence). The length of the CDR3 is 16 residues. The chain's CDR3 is CASGSKGLASYNEQFF. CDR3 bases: TGTGCCTCAGGATCAAAGGGCCTGGCCTCCTACAATGAGCAGTTCTTC.

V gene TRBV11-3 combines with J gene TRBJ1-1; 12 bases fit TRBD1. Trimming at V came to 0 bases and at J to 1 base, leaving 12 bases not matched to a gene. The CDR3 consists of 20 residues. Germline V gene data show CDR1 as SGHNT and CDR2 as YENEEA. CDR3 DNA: TGTGCCAGCAGCTTAGAGGGACAGGGGGCCGGGGGCCTTTCGAACACTGAAGCTTTCTTT. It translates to CASSLEGQGAGGLSNTEAFF.

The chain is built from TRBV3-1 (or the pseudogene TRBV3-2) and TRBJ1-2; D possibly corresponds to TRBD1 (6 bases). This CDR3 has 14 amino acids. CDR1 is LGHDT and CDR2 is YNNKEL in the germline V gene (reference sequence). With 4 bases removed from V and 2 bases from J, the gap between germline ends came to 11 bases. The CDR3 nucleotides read TGTGCCAGCAGCCTAGGGGGGCCAAACTATGGCTACACCTTC. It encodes CASSLGGPNYGYTF.

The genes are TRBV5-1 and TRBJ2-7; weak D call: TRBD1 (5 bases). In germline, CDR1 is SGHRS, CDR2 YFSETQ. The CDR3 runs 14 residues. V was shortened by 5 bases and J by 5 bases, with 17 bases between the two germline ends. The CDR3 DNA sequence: TGCGCCAGCAGAGTAGAGACAGAGCAAGACGAGCAGTACTTC. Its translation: CASRVETEQDEQYF. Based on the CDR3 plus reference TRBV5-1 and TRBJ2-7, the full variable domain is KAGVTQTPRYLIKTRGQQVTLSCSPISGHRSVSWYQQTPGQGLQFLFEYFSETQRNKGNFPGRFSGRQFSNSRSEMNVSTLELGDSALYLCASRVETEQDEQYFGPGTRLTVT.

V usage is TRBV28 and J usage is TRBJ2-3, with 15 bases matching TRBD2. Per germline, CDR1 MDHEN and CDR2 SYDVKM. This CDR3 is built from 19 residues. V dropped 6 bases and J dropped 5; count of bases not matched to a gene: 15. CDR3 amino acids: CASSLSGGLAGGPLDTQYF. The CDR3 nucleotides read TGTGCCAGCAGCCTAAGTGGCGGACTAGCGGGAGGGCCGTTAGATACGCAGTATTTT.

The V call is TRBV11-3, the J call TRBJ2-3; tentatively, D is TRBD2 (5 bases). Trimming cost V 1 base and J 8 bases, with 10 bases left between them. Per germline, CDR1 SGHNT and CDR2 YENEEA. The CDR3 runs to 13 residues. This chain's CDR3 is CASSLGLAGTQYF. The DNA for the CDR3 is TGTGCCAGCAGCTTAGGGCTAGCCGGTACGCAGTATTTT.

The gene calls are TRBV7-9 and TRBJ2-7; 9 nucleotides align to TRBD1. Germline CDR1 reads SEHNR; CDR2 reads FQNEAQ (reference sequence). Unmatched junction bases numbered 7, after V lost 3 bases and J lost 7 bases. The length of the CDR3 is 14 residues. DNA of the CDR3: TGTGCCAGCAGCTTCCCGGGACAGGGAGGGGAGCAGTACTTC. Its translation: CASSFPGQGGEQYF.

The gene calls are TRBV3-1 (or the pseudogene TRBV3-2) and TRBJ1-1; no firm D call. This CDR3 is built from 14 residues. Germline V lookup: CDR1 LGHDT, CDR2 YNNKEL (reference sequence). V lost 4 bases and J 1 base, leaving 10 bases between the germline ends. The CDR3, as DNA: TGTGCCAGCAGCCGTTATGACAAGAACACTGAAGCTTTCTTT. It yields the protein CASSRYDKNTEAFF.